This section outlines one T cell receptor beta chain sequence together with its context. The data stem from a study of blood T cell repertoires in COVID-19. Study information: Researchers got acute and convalescent COVID-19 samples from the United States, Italy and Spain. Sources were T cells, B-cell-depleted T cells, or PBMCs; the material itself was cDNA or gDNA.

Authors' methods: Nucleated cell counts were estimated from reference gene primer amplification. TCRdb's copy holds only in-frame clones and misses some; the assay was immunoSEQ multiplex PCR. That table is the source of V, J and clone size, and D and trimming were worked out from the DNA. The sample yields fewer than 130,000 clones, around 76% seen once. V gave up 3 bases and J gave up 0 bases; unmatched junction bases: 10. Germline values: CDR1 SGHDT, CDR2 YYEEEE. The CDR3 has 17 amino acids. The origin of this receptor is an elderly woman with acute or convalescent COVID-19. The specimen was peripheral blood. The J gene is TRBJ2-3, the V gene TRBV5-6, with TRBD1 identical over 7 bases. CDR3 nucleotides: TGTGCCAGCAGCTATGGCCCGGGACAGATAAGCACAGATACGCAGTATTTT. This codes for CASSYGPGQISTDTQYF.